One sample yielded the 2 T cell receptor beta chains listed below, sequenced in a study of preoperative IRX-2 immunotherapy in early breast cancer. Only in-frame clones appear in the TCRdb table, and some are missing; sequencing was by immunoSEQ multiplex PCR. Here the sample spans around 39,000 clones, roughly 95% being singletons. Treatment of the sample: preoperative locoregional IRX-2 cytokine immunotherapy. Source: tumor tissue, taken after IRX-2 immunotherapy. These receptors were obtained from a human donor with breast cancer.

The chain has TRBV4-1 and TRBJ2-2, with 9 nucleotides matching TRBD2. The CDR3 has 19 amino acids. The V and J ends lost 2 bases and 3 bases, in that order; junction bases with no gene match: 13. Germline loops: CDR1 MGHRA, CDR2 YSYEKL. CDR3 DNA sequence: TGCGCCAGCAGCCAAAGGAGGGCGGGAGGGCCGGTGTACACCGGGGAGCTGTTTTTT. Protein: CASSQRRAGGPVYTGELFF.

The V call is TRBV10-1, the J call TRBJ2-7; TRBD1 matches 9 bases. With V trimmed by 10 bases and J by 3 bases, 4 bases remained unmatched. The V gene's germline CDR1 is WNHNN and CDR2 SYGVQD (reference sequence). There are 12 residues in the CDR3. CDR3: CATGDRVYEQYF. The CDR3 DNA is TGCGCCACCGGGGACAGGGTCTACGAGCAGTACTTC.